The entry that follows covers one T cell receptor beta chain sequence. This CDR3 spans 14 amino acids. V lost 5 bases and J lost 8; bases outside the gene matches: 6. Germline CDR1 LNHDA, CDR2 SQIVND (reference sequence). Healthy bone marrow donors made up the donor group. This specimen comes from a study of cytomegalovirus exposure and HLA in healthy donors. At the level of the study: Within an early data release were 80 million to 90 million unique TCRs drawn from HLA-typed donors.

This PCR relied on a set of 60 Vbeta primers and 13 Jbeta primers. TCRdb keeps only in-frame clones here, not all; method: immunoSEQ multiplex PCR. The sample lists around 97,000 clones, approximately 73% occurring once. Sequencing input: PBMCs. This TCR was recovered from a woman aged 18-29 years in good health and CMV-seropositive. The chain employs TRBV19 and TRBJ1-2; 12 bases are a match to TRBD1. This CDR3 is CASSLGQGASGYTF. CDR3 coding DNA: TGTGCCAGTAGTTTGGGACAGGGGGCAAGCGGCTACACCTTC.